These 15 T cell receptor beta chains share one sample of origin, sequenced in a study of blood T cell repertoires in COVID-19. Sequencing was performed with immunoSEQ multiplex PCR; in TCRdb, only in-frame clones are kept and a portion is missing. This sample has 130,000 to 150,000 clones, with around 90% found just once. Sequencing input: peripheral blood. These receptors were collected from a human donor in a cohort sampled during active COVID-19.

CDR3 nucleotide sequence: TGTGCCAGCAGCTTAGAAAGAACAGGGGGGTATCACAATGAGCAGTTCTTC. As protein: CASSLERTGGYHNEQFF. This chain joins TRBV7-9 and TRBJ2-1; TRBD1 agrees at 8 bases. The J segment lost 5 bases and the V segment lost 1 base, leaving 10 bases of the junction unmatched. The germline CDR1 and CDR2 sequences are SEHNR and FQNEAQ (reference sequence). The CDR3 covers 17 residues.

The chain carries TRBV19 and TRBJ1-2, with a weak D call TRBD1 (6 bases). The V end lost 6 bases, the J end lost 3 bases, and 14 bases lay between the germline ends. In germline, CDR1 is LNHDA, CDR2 SQIVND (reference sequence). This CDR3 is built from 14 residues. CDR3 residues: CASRRTARDYGYTF. CDR3 DNA: TGTGCCAGTAGGCGGACAGCCCGTGACTATGGCTACACCTTC. Full variable domain (missing parts from reference TRBV19 and TRBJ1-2): DGGITQSPKYLFRKEGQNVTLSCEQNLNHDAMYWYRQDPGQGLRLIYYSQIVNDFQKGDIAEGYSVSREKKESFPLTVTSAQKNPTAFYLCASRRTARDYGYTFGSGTRLTVV.

The rearrangement links TRBV7-9 to TRBJ1-6; D not certain. Between the trimmed V and J ends, which lost 1 base and 7 bases, there was a span of 5 bases. The CDR3 loop spans 13 amino acids. Germline V gives CDR1 SEHNR, CDR2 FQNEAQ (reference sequence). Here the CDR3 reads CASSLGLNSPLHF. In DNA, the CDR3 is TGTGCCAGCAGCTTAGGACTAAATTCACCCCTCCACTTT.

The chain employs TRBV4-1 and TRBJ2-4; maybe TRBD2 (5 bases). Germline CDR1 is MGHRA and CDR2 is YSYEKL. The CDR3 has 16 residues. V gave up 2 bases and J gave up 0 bases, with 11 bases separating them. CDR3 in DNA: TGCGCCAGCAGCCAACACCTAGCCATAGCCAAAAACATTCAGTACTTC. Protein: CASSQHLAIAKNIQYF.

The J gene is TRBJ1-5, the V gene TRBV7-2, with a tentative D call TRBD1 (5 bases). Trimming cost V 3 bases and J 7 bases, with 10 bases left between them. Germline V gene lookup returns CDR1 SGHTA and CDR2 FQGNSA. The CDR3 sequence is 13 residues long. CDR3 region: CASSFYQGQPQHF. CDR3 DNA: TGTGCCAGCAGCTTCTACCAGGGCCAGCCCCAGCATTTT.

This chain connects TRBV7-3 to TRBJ2-5; 10 bases align to TRBD1. The V and J ends lost 6 bases and 1 base, in that order; junction bases with no gene match: 5. Germline CDR1 reads SGHTA; CDR2 reads FQGTGA. There are 15 residues in the CDR3. CDR3 protein: CASSPGQGPQETQYF. The CDR3 coding sequence is TGTGCCAGCAGTCCGGGACAGGGGCCCCAAGAGACCCAGTACTTC.

The chain carries TRBV5-1 and TRBJ2-7; 8 positions match TRBD1. The CDR3 is 16 residues long. The junction had 9 bases not matched to a gene; V was cut back by 0 bases and J by 4 bases. Germline assignment: CDR1 SGHRS and CDR2 YFSETQ. The CDR3 DNA reads as TGCGCCAGCAGCTTGGGCCGGACAGGGACGGGTTACGAGCAGTACTTC. Translation: CASSLGRTGTGYEQYF.

The genes are TRBV7-2 and TRBJ1-1; D call uncertain. V gave up 1 base and J gave up 4 bases, with 10 bases separating them. Germline V CDR1 and CDR2: SGHTA, FQGNSA. The CDR3 runs 14 residues. This CDR3 is CASSLERVGTEAFF. The DNA of the CDR3 is TGTGCCAGCAGCTTAGAGAGGGTGGGCACTGAAGCTTTCTTT.

This clone was counted a single time. The chain couples TRBV6-5 to TRBJ1-1; D remains ambiguous. Germline V gene data show CDR1 as MNHEY and CDR2 as SVGAGI. The CDR3 consists of 12 residues. The germline V and J ends were trimmed by 4 bases and 6 bases, with 9 bases remaining between them. This chain's CDR3 is CASSSGWAEAFF. The CDR3 DNA reads TGTGCCAGCAGTTCGGGGTGGGCTGAAGCTTTCTTT.

The rearrangement joins TRBV6-2 or TRBV6-3 to TRBJ1-6; no clear D. The germline V and J ends were trimmed by 5 bases and 0 bases, with 14 bases remaining between them. This CDR3 comprises 17 residues. Germline CDR1 is MNHEY and CDR2 is SVGEGT. In DNA form, the CDR3 reads TGTGCCAGCAGTAAAAGTTCCCGGAGCTCCTATAATTCACCCCTCCACTTT. This gives the protein CASSKSSRSSYNSPLHF.

The rearrangement joins TRBV2 to TRBJ1-2; possibly TRBD1 for D (5 bases). There are 12 residues in the CDR3. Germline V CDR1 and CDR2: SNHLY, FYNNEI. The V gene lost 8 bases and the J gene lost 9 bases, with 16 bases spanning the gap. CDR3 region: CASAAQGLSYTF. CDR3 nucleotide sequence: TGTGCCAGCGCGGCGCAGGGACTGAGCTACACCTTC. The entire variable domain, with the rest obtained from reference TRBV2 and TRBJ1-2, is as follows: EPEVTQTPSHQVTQMGQEVILRCVPISNHLYFYWYRQILGQKVEFLVSFYNNEISEKSEIFDDQFSVERPDGSNFTLKIRSTKLEDSAMYFCASAAQGLSYTFGSGTRLTVV.

A note on this clone: This same CDR3 is encoded by further DNA sequences in the sample. The rearrangement uses TRBV18 and TRBJ1-5; 7 bases line up with TRBD1. The CDR3 is 14 amino acids. Trimming cost V 6 bases and J 4 bases; bases outside gene matches: 6. CDR1 is KGHSH, CDR2 LQKENI, per germline. CDR3 DNA: TGTGCCAGCTCCGACAGGGAGAGAAATCAGCCCCAGCATTTT. It yields the protein CASSDRERNQPQHF.

The V call is TRBV29-1, the J call TRBJ1-1, with D maybe TRBD1 (5 bases). V lost 7 bases and J lost 3, with 6 bases in between. Germline-derived CDR1 and CDR2 are SQVTM and ANQGSEA. The CDR3 is 10 residues long. In nucleotides, the CDR3 is TGCAGCGCCAGGGACACTGAAGCTTTCTTT. This gives the protein CSARDTEAFF.

The CDR3 reads CASSLRGYGYTF. The CDR3 DNA reads as TGTGCCAGCAGCTTAAGGGGATATGGCTACACCTTC. This chain uses TRBV5-8 with TRBJ1-2; possibly TRBD1 for D (5 bases). The CDR3 is made up of 12 amino acids. The germline V gene has CDR1 SGHTS and CDR2 YDEGEE. Trimming took off 2 bases at V and 5 bases at J, with 7 bases between the two ends.

This clone was counted only a few times. This chain joins TRBV7-2 and TRBJ2-5; D may be TRBD1 (5 bases). The CDR3 runs 13 residues. V lost 5 bases, J lost 5 bases, and 12 bases lay in between. Germline CDR1 and CDR2: SGHTA and FQGNSA. The CDR3 DNA reads as TGTGCCAGCAGCAGAACAGGTGGGGAGACCCAGTACTTC. It is translated as CASSRTGGETQYF.